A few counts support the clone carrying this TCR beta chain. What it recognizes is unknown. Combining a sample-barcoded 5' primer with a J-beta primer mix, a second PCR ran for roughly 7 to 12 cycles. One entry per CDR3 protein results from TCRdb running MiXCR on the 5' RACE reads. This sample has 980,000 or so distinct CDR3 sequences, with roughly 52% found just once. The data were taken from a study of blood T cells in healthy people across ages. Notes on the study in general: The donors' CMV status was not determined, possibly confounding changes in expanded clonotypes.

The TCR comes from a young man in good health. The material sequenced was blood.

The CDR3 nucleotides read TGTGCCAGCAGTCCCGGACAGGGTGGGACCCAGTACTTC. Protein product: CASSPGQGGTQYF. V is TRBV6-2 or TRBV6-3 and J is TRBJ2-5; 8 bases fit TRBD1. The junction had 6 bases not matched to a gene; V was cut back by 5 bases and J by 7 bases. Germline V gives CDR1 MNHEY, CDR2 SVGEGT. The CDR3 sequence is 13 residues long.